This TCR beta chain was sequenced for a study of molecular identifiers for immune sequencing clone quantification. Naive CD8 T cells were FACS-sorted by CD8+CD4-CCR7+CD45RA+ markers. TCRdb called the PCR reads again in MiXCR, with one record for every CDR3 protein. The repertoire consists of 300,000 to 350,000 distinct CDR3 sequences, with over 20% occurring once and the leading ten covering 0.7% to 0.9%. There are many counts of this clonotype. The germline V gene has CDR1 SEHNR and CDR2 FQNEAQ (reference sequence). CDR3 length: 12 amino acids. The ends lost 5 bases at V and 10 bases at J; junction bases unmatched: 6.

Material: naive CD8+ T cells from blood, with Jurkat cell RNA spiked in. Sample subset: FACS-sorted CD8+CD4-CCR7+CD45RA+ naive T cells. The receptor's source is a human donor in good health. Some libraries in this study had Jurkat cell RNA spiked in. The V call is TRBV7-9, the J call TRBJ2-3; 7 bases align to TRBD2. In nucleotides, the CDR3 is TGTGCCAGCAGCGGGCTAGCGGAGGCGCAGTATTTT. It codes for CASSGLAEAQYF.